The 23 T cell receptor beta chains in this list originate from one sample, sequenced in a study of identical twins. Via MiXCR, TCRdb re-called the 5' RACE reads, giving one row per CDR3 protein. The data contain about 900,000 distinct CDR3 sequences, approximately 13% of them singletons. The same sample was also used in a study of yellow fever vaccine responses in identical twins.

Specimen: PBMCs. Every receptor here comes from a woman aged 18-29 years in good health.

In its sample, this clonotype was seen a few times. The CDR3 DNA follows: TGTGCCAGCTCACCACAATCAGCGGGGGGCTCCTACAATGAGCAGTTCTTC. This codes for CASSPQSAGGSYNEQFF. This sequence joins TRBV18 and TRBJ2-1; 9 bases align to TRBD2. CDR1 KGHSH and CDR2 LQKENI come from the germline V gene. The CDR3 length is 17 residues. The V and J ends lost 1 base and 0 bases, in that order; junction bases with no gene match: 4. The entire variable domain, with the rest obtained from reference TRBV18 and TRBJ2-1, is as follows: NAGVMQNPRHLVRRRGQEARLRCSPMKGHSHVYWYRQLPEEGLKFMVYLQKENIIDESGMPKERFSAEFPKEGPSILRIQQVVRGDSAAYFCASSPQSAGGSYNEQFFGPGTRLTVL.

The sample holds a few counts of this clonotype. The rearrangement uses TRBV28 and TRBJ2-7, with D possibly TRBD2 on 7 matching bases. The ends were cut back, 5 bases at V and 2 bases at J, with 19 bases in the middle. The CDR3 runs 16 residues. CDR1 is MDHEN, CDR2 SYDVKM, per germline. The DNA of the CDR3 is TGTGCCAGCAGTCTCCCGGAAGCGGGGACAACCTACGAGCAGTACTTC. This translates into CASSLPEAGTTYEQYF. Combining the CDR3 with reference TRBV28 and TRBJ2-7 gives the whole variable domain DVKVTQSSRYLVKRTGEKVFLECVQDMDHENMFWYRQDPGLGLRLIYFSYDVKMKEKGDIPEGYSVSREKKERFSLILESASTNQTSMYLCASSLPEAGTTYEQYFGPGTRLTVT.

The rearrangement joins TRBV4-1 to TRBJ1-1; D is ambiguous. Between the trimmed V and J ends, which lost 0 bases and 7 bases, there was a span of 12 bases. CDR1 and CDR2 from the germline V gene are MGHRA and YSYEKL. This CDR3 has 14 residues. CDR3 bases: TGCGCCAGCAGCCAAGATAGAAGGCAGCATGAAGCTTTCTTT. Translating it yields CASSQDRRQHEAFF.

The rearrangement uses TRBV20-1 and TRBJ2-1; 10 nucleotides agree with TRBD2. From germline, CDR1 is DFQATT and CDR2 SNEGSKA (reference sequence). This CDR3 contains 16 residues. The ends lost 1 base at V and 2 bases at J; junction bases unmatched: 5. The CDR3 coding sequence is TGCAGTGCTAGAGTGCTAGCGGGAGTTACCTACAATGAGCAGTTCTTC. Translating it yields CSARVLAGVTYNEQFF.

V is TRBV7-6 and J is TRBJ2-2; 7 bases are shared with TRBD1. V gave up 7 bases and J gave up 3 bases; unmatched junction bases: 8. CDR1 SGHVS and CDR2 FNYEAQ come from the germline V gene. The CDR3 extends over 15 amino acids. CDR3 DNA sequence: TGTGCCAGCACCCGAAGGACAGGAGACACCGGGGAGCTGTTTTTT. Amino acids: CASTRRTGDTGELFF.

In this sample, this clonotype turned up many times. The V and J genes are TRBV10-3 and TRBJ1-2, with 9 nucleotides matching TRBD1. V trimming: 6 bases; J trimming: 4 bases; junction bases outside the gene matches: 6. This CDR3 has 14 residues. Germline V CDR1 and CDR2: ENHRY, SYGVKD. The CDR3 spells CAIREDRGFYGYTF. The CDR3, as DNA: TGTGCCATCAGGGAGGACAGGGGCTTCTATGGCTACACCTTC.

This clonotype was seen a handful of times. The chain couples TRBV11-2 to TRBJ1-2; tentative D call: TRBD1 (5 bases). V was trimmed by 2 bases and J by 4 bases, leaving 14 bases between them. Germline V lookup: CDR1 SGHAT, CDR2 FQNNGV. The length of the CDR3 is 15 residues. CDR3: CASSLSRVAVYGYTF. The CDR3 region has the DNA TGTGCCAGCAGCTTATCCAGGGTAGCGGTCTATGGCTACACCTTC.

This clonotype was seen ten or more times. The V gene is TRBV5-5, the J gene TRBJ1-2; D may be TRBD1 (6 bases). Germline V gives CDR1 SGHKS, CDR2 YYEKEE (reference sequence). The CDR3 covers 13 residues. Trimming removed 1 base from V and 7 bases from J, with 11 bases in between. CDR3 amino acids: CASSLWGLAGYTF. CDR3 in DNA: TGTGCCAGCAGCTTGTGGGGGCTGGCTGGCTACACCTTC.

The genes are TRBV3-1 and TRBJ2-3; unclear D gene. Trimming removed 3 bases at V and 2 bases at J, with 12 bases between. The germline V gene encodes CDR1 LGHDT and CDR2 YNNKEL (reference sequence). The CDR3 sequence is 15 residues long. This chain's CDR3 is CASSHRLSTTDTQYF. The CDR3 nucleotides read TGTGCCAGCAGCCACCGGTTGTCTACCACAGATACGCAGTATTTT.

This clonotype occurred a few times. This chain joins TRBV7-9 and TRBJ1-3; D is unresolved. Germline CDR1 SEHNR, CDR2 FQNEAQ (reference sequence). V lost 4 bases, J lost 4 bases, and 17 bases lay in between. The CDR3 totals 16 residues. The CDR3 nucleotides read TGTGCCAGCAGCTCTTCGCTCACCGCCGTGGGAAACACCATATATTTT. This encodes CASSSSLTAVGNTIYF.

This clonotype was seen a few times. The chain recombines TRBV5-1 with TRBJ1-4; D might be TRBD1 (5 bases). V lost 1 base and J lost 8, with 18 bases in between. The CDR3 loop spans 16 amino acids. Germline V gene data show CDR1 as SGHRS and CDR2 as YFSETQ. The CDR3 nucleotides read TGCGCCAGCAGCTTGTTGGGACGCTCTCGGGAAGAAAAACTGTTTTTT. Amino acids: CASSLLGRSREEKLFF.

This chain connects TRBV7-3 to TRBJ2-1, with D tentatively TRBD1 (5 bases). Trimming cost V 1 base and J 6 bases, with 10 bases left between them. This CDR3 spans 14 amino acids. Germline CDR1 is SGHTA and CDR2 is FQGTGA. The CDR3 protein is CASSLMGQGNEQFF. Written as DNA, the CDR3 is TGTGCCAGCAGCTTAATGGGTCAGGGCAATGAGCAGTTCTTC.

This clonotype was found a few times. V is TRBV20-1 and J is TRBJ2-1; 10 nucleotides match TRBD1. Looked up from germline, CDR1 is DFQATT and CDR2 is SNEGSKA (reference sequence). With 5 bases clipped from V and 1 base from J, the junction kept 5 bases outside the gene matches. The CDR3 consists of 15 residues. CDR3 residues: CSALPGQGSYNEQFF. The CDR3 DNA follows: TGCAGTGCTCTTCCGGGACAGGGGTCCTACAATGAGCAGTTCTTC.

The rearrangement uses TRBV3-1 and TRBJ1-1, with D maybe TRBD1 (5 bases). The ends were cut back, 5 bases at V and 1 base at J, with 11 bases in the middle. The germline CDR1 and CDR2 sequences are LGHDT and YNNKEL (reference sequence). CDR3 length: 14 residues. In DNA form, the CDR3 reads TGTGCCAGCAGCACCCTGACAGCGAACACTGAAGCTTTCTTT. As protein: CASSTLTANTEAFF. The full variable domain, its missing parts supplied by reference TRBV3-1 and TRBJ1-1, is DTAVSQTPKYLVTQMGNDKSIKCEQNLGHDTMYWYKQDSKKFLKIMFSYNNKELIINETVPNRFSPKSPDKAHLNLHINSLELGDSAVYFCASSTLTANTEAFFGQGTRLTVV.

There are a few counts of this clonotype. The chain uses TRBV5-1 and TRBJ2-6; no clear D. Trimming left V 0 bases short and J 4 bases short, with 11 bases between. The germline CDR1 and CDR2 sequences are SGHRS and YFSETQ. The CDR3 extends over 16 amino acids. The DNA for the CDR3 is TGCGCCAGCAGCTTGGATTGGATTTCGGGGGCCAACGTCCTGACTTTC. Translated: CASSLDWISGANVLTF.

This clonotype was seen many times. The chain employs TRBV28 and TRBJ2-4; 8 bases are a match to TRBD2. The CDR3 runs to 16 residues. J was trimmed by 0 bases and V by 4 bases; bases with no gene match: 5. From germline, CDR1 is MDHEN and CDR2 SYDVKM. CDR3 sequence reads: CASSYKSGGAKNIQYF. In DNA form, the CDR3 reads TGTGCCAGCAGTTATAAAAGCGGGGGAGCCAAAAACATTCAGTACTTC.

This clonotype was detected a few times. The chain employs TRBV4-1 and TRBJ2-2, with D maybe TRBD1 (5 bases). V dropped 0 bases and J dropped 0 bases, with 11 bases sitting between them. Germline CDR1 reads MGHRA; CDR2 reads YSYEKL. The CDR3 is made up of 17 amino acids. The CDR3 loop is CASSQDSRAANTGELFF. The DNA for the CDR3 is TGCGCCAGCAGCCAAGACTCCAGGGCCGCGAACACCGGGGAGCTGTTTTTT.

The table lists this clonotype with a few counts. The CDR3 spells CASSLRGIIAPYEQYF. CDR3 DNA: TGTGCCAGCAGTTTACGGGGGATCATAGCCCCCTACGAGCAGTACTTC. The rearrangement joins TRBV27 to TRBJ2-7, with D possibly TRBD2 on 6 matching bases. Trimming removed 2 bases at V and 2 bases at J, with 16 bases between. The CDR3 is 16 residues long. Germline CDR1 and CDR2: MNHEY and SMNVEV (reference sequence).

This clonotype occurred a few times. The rearrangement joins TRBV7-9 to TRBJ2-1; D is ambiguous. V gave up 5 bases and J gave up 10 bases, with 18 bases separating them. The germline gives CDR1 SEHNR, CDR2 FQNEAQ (reference sequence). This CDR3 contains 14 residues. The CDR3 sequence is CASSLRAQDYEQFF. The CDR3 DNA is TGTGCCAGCAGCCTACGAGCGCAAGATTACGAGCAGTTCTTC.

This clonotype was seen many times. The V call is TRBV5-1, the J call TRBJ2-1; maybe TRBD2 (5 bases). Germline loops: CDR1 SGHRS, CDR2 YFSETQ. V was pared by 1 base and J by 3 bases, with 11 bases between. The CDR3 has 15 residues. CDR3 in DNA: TGCGCCAGCAGCTTGACGCCGGGGAACTACAATGAGCAGTTCTTC. Translating it yields CASSLTPGNYNEQFF.

This clonotype has ten or more counts. This sequence joins TRBV5-5 and TRBJ2-3; a possible D gene is TRBD1 (5 bases). The length of the CDR3 is 16 residues. CDR1 and CDR2 from the germline V gene are SGHKS and YYEKEE (reference sequence). V lost 1 base to trimming and J lost 0 bases, with 12 bases between them. Here the CDR3 DNA reads TGTGCCAGCAGCTTGTCCCAGGGTCCGAGCACAGATACGCAGTATTTT. The encoded protein is CASSLSQGPSTDTQYF. The complete variable domain, with remaining parts taken from reference TRBV5-5 and TRBJ2-3, reads DAGVTQSPTHLIKTRGQQVTLRCSPISGHKSVSWYQQVLGQGPQFIFQYYEKEERGRGNFPDRFSARQFPNYSSELNVNALLLGDSALYLCASSLSQGPSTDTQYFGPGTRLTVL.

The CDR3 coding sequence is TGCAGTGCTAGGCTTCTAGGGTTGAGTGAGCAGTTCTTC. This sequence encodes CSARLLGLSEQFF. The chain has TRBV20-1 and TRBJ2-1; D ambiguous. Germline V CDR1 and CDR2: DFQATT, SNEGSKA (reference sequence). Trimming shortened V by 3 bases and J by 9 bases, and 15 bases separated the two germline ends. The CDR3 spans 13 residues.

Ten or more counts support this clonotype. The chain is built from TRBV6-1 and TRBJ1-3, with a possible D match to TRBD1 (5 bases). CDR1 and CDR2 from the germline V gene are MNHNS and SASEGT. Trimming took off 8 bases at V and 2 bases at J, with 10 bases between the two ends. This CDR3 has 13 residues. The DNA for the CDR3 is TGTGCCAGCCGAGTGGGGGCTGGAAACACCATATATTTT. Protein sequence: CASRVGAGNTIYF.